Described below is a single T cell receptor beta chain sequence and its context. Authors' processing steps: Quantification of nucleated cells was approximated via reference gene primer amplification. The repertoire was sequenced with immunoSEQ multiplex PCR; TCRdb's copy has only in-frame clones and lacks some. V and J calls and clone size are as listed in that table; D and trimming were resolved from the DNA. The repertoire has approximately 240,000 clones, 82% of them found once; the top ten carry 4.5% to 6%. Trimming cost V 4 bases and J 3 bases, with 14 bases left between them. The CDR3 covers 15 residues. Germline V gene lookup returns CDR1 SGDLS and CDR2 YYNGEE. The record originates from a study of blood T cell repertoires in COVID-19. Study background: Italy, Spain and the United States were the sources of the convalescent and acute COVID-19 samples. From T cells, B-cell-depleted T cells, or PBMCs came the material, which was cDNA or gDNA.

J is TRBJ1-3 and V is TRBV9; D is perhaps TRBD1 (5 bases). The sample consisted of peripheral blood. The clonotype comes from a woman of 80 years or more with active or convalescent COVID-19. CDR3 nucleotides: TGTGCCAGCAGCCCGCGTATCAGGGATGGAAACACCATATATTTT. Amino acid sequence: CASSPRIRDGNTIYF.